Given below is one TCR beta chain in context. Its antigen is still unknown. This sample is drawn from a study of T cell responses to AZD1222 COVID-19 vaccine. Whole-study findings and limits: Close to half of spike-specific TCRs reportedly recognize unmutated variant regions.

Repertoires were generated with immunoSEQ multiplex PCR, while TCRdb's copy carries only in-frame clones and drops some. In the table there are roughly 95,000 clones, around nine tenths of which are singletons. Trimming took off 2 bases at V and 4 bases at J, with 11 bases between the two ends. Per germline, CDR1 KGHSH and CDR2 LQKENI. The CDR3 consists of 14 residues. The clonotype originates from an adult who received the AZD1222 COVID-19 vaccine. The gene calls are TRBV18 and TRBJ1-2; D not certain. The source was peripheral blood, collected 28 days after the second AZD1222 dose. The CDR3 DNA reads as TGTGCCAGCTCACCAGAGAACTGGGGCTATGGCTACACCTTC. It translates to CASSPENWGYGYTF. The full variable domain, its missing parts supplied by reference TRBV18 and TRBJ1-2, is NAGVMQNPRHLVRRRGQEARLRCSPMKGHSHVYWYRQLPEEGLKFMVYLQKENIIDESGMPKERFSAEFPKEGPSILRIQQVVRGDSAAYFCASSPENWGYGYTFGSGTRLTVV.